The 26 T cell receptor beta chains listed next were all sequenced from one sample in a study of T cells in Graves' hyperthyroidism and ophthalmopathy. TCR beta CDR3 region amplification was performed from RNA transcripts. TCR CDR3 underwent first-round RT-PCR with the HTBI primer set. TCRdb analysed the multiplex PCR reads with MiXCR anew, one entry per CDR3 protein. The repertoire holds under 600,000 distinct CDR3 sequences, around 16% seen once, with 2.5% to 4% in the top ten. Sequences were obtained from blood. All receptors derive from a woman aged 40 to 50 with Graves' ophthalmopathy.

Many counts were recorded for this clonotype. The J gene is TRBJ2-1, the V gene TRBV2; 12 bases align to TRBD2. Germline lookup yields CDR1 SNHLY and CDR2 FYNNEI. V was clipped by 5 bases and J by 8 bases; unmatched bases: 10. The CDR3 covers 16 residues. This CDR3 is CASSLASGGAGYEQFF. CDR3 nucleotides: TGTGCCAGCAGTCTAGCTAGCGGGGGGGCGGGGTATGAGCAGTTCTTC.

V is TRBV7-3 and J is TRBJ2-1; D may correspond to TRBD1 or TRBD2 (5 bases each). From germline, CDR1 is SGHTA and CDR2 FQGTGA. With 5 bases removed from V and 9 bases from J, the gap between germline ends came to 20 bases. The CDR3 is 15 residues long. The CDR3 spells CASSLRDGATFEQFF. The CDR3 DNA sequence: TGTGCCAGCAGCCTCCGGGACGGAGCAACTTTTGAGCAGTTCTTC.

This clonotype was observed many times. J is TRBJ2-7 and V is TRBV7-2; possibly TRBD2 for D (5 bases). This CDR3 is built from 13 residues. CDR1 and CDR2 from the germline V gene are SGHTA and FQGNSA. The V gene lost 8 bases and the J gene lost 7 bases, with 18 bases spanning the gap. CDR3 residues: CASCQAEPREQYF. CDR3 DNA sequence: TGTGCCAGCTGCCAAGCGGAGCCCCGGGAGCAGTACTTC.

The chain combines TRBV20-1 with TRBJ1-1; tentatively, D is TRBD1 (6 bases). V lost 5 bases to trimming and J lost 6 bases, with 19 bases between them. Germline V CDR1 and CDR2: DFQATT, SNEGSKA (reference sequence). CDR3 length equals 14 residues. The CDR3, as DNA: TGCAGTGCTGGAAGGCAGGGGCGGGGGGCTGAAGCTTTCTTT. Translating gives CSAGRQGRGAEAFF.

This clonotype was seen repeatedly, ten times or more. The rearrangement uses TRBV5-1 and TRBJ2-7; D may be TRBD2 (5 bases). The CDR3 length is 15 residues. Trimming left V 0 bases short and J 4 bases short, with 14 bases between. Germline lookup yields CDR1 SGHRS and CDR2 YFSETQ. In DNA, the CDR3 is TGCGCCAGCAGCTTGGTACGGGGTGTAGCGTACGAGCAGTACTTC. It encodes CASSLVRGVAYEQYF.

This clonotype was observed a few times. The chain couples TRBV5-1 to TRBJ2-1; TRBD2 is a possible D gene (8 bases). Germline loops: CDR1 SGHRS, CDR2 YFSETQ. There are 15 residues in the CDR3. Trimming pared 7 bases from V and 3 bases from J, leaving 17 bases between. CDR3 sequence reads: CASSGGTANYNEQFF. The CDR3, as DNA: TGCGCCAGCTCGGGGGGGACAGCGAACTACAATGAGCAGTTCTTC.

This clonotype was observed a few times. The chain couples TRBV15 to TRBJ1-2; D ambiguous. V shed 0 bases and J shed 0 bases, with 11 bases lying between them. Germline values: CDR1 LNHNV, CDR2 YYDKDF (reference sequence). The CDR3 extends over 16 amino acids. CDR3 sequence reads: CATSRDTRQANYGYTF. The CDR3 nucleotides are TGTGCCACCAGCAGAGATACGAGACAAGCTAACTATGGCTACACCTTC. The whole variable domain, filled in from reference TRBV15 and TRBJ1-2, reads DAMVIQNPRYQVTQFGKPVTLSCSQTLNHNVMYWYQQKSSQAPKLLFHYYDKDFNNEADTPDNFQSRRPNTSFCFLDIRSPGLGDTAMYLCATSRDTRQANYGYTFGSGTRLTVV.

The chain recombines TRBV6-1 with TRBJ2-1; no reliable D call. Germline lookup yields CDR1 MNHNS and CDR2 SASEGT. The CDR3 spans 14 residues. Trimming removed 7 bases at V and 9 bases at J, with 19 bases between. The CDR3 DNA reads as TGTGCCAGCAAGCAAAGGGTGGGTTTCGGTGAGCAGTTCTTC. The encoded protein is CASKQRVGFGEQFF.

This clonotype was counted many times. V is TRBV3-1 and J is TRBJ1-2, with D possibly matching TRBD1 (6 bases). The CDR3 is made up of 14 amino acids. The germline V gene encodes CDR1 LGHDT and CDR2 YNNKEL (reference sequence). Trimming shortened V by 5 bases and J by 8 bases, and 18 bases separated the two germline ends. Written as DNA, the CDR3 is TGTGCCAGCAGCGCAACACAGGGAATCGGGGGCTACACCTTC. This gives the protein CASSATQGIGGYTF.

There are many counts of this clonotype. The V gene is TRBV20-1, the J gene TRBJ2-7; D unresolved. The V gene's germline CDR1 is DFQATT and CDR2 SNEGSKA (reference sequence). The V and J ends lost 6 bases and 7 bases respectively, with 16 bases between them. The CDR3 extends over 12 amino acids. CDR3 sequence (DNA): TGCAGTGCATCCGGGCCGTCGTTGGAGCAGTACTTC. Its protein product is CSASGPSLEQYF.

This clonotype was counted between two and nine times. The chain joins TRBV29-1 to TRBJ1-2; D is perhaps TRBD1 (6 bases). Germline V gene sequence: CDR1 SQVTM, CDR2 ANQGSEA. Between the trimmed V and J ends, which lost 5 bases and 3 bases, there was a span of 7 bases. CDR3 length: 11 amino acids. Here the CDR3 reads CSVHRDYGYTF. DNA for the CDR3: TGCAGCGTTCACAGGGACTATGGCTACACCTTC.

This clonotype has a handful of counts. The V call is TRBV27, the J call TRBJ2-1; possible D gene TRBD2, 7 bases. The CDR3 consists of 16 residues. V was clipped by 5 bases and J by 5 bases, with 19 bases between them. Germline lookup yields CDR1 MNHEY and CDR2 SMNVEV (reference sequence). The CDR3 bases are TGTGCCAGCAGTCCCCCCCGGGGGGCAGAGGACAATGAGCAGTTCTTC. Protein product: CASSPPRGAEDNEQFF.

The V and J genes are TRBV28 and TRBJ1-5; D is uncertain. Germline loops: CDR1 MDHEN, CDR2 SYDVKM. The CDR3 spans 16 residues. V lost 5 bases and J 0 bases, leaving 14 bases between the germline ends. CDR3 nucleotides: TGTGCCAGCAGTCGGTTGGCAAGGGTTAGCAATCAGCCCCAGCATTTT. It encodes CASSRLARVSNQPQHF.

This clonotype was recorded a few times. CDR3 loop: CASRASDRADGYTF. CDR3 nucleotide sequence: TGTGCCAGCAGAGCTTCGGACAGGGCCGATGGCTACACCTTC. This chain connects TRBV28 to TRBJ1-2; TRBD1 matches at 8 bases. There are 14 residues in the CDR3. V dropped 6 bases and J dropped 6; count of bases not matched to a gene: 9. Germline CDR1 and CDR2: MDHEN and SYDVKM.

This clonotype showed up many times. J is TRBJ2-5 and V is TRBV11-2; a possible D gene is TRBD1 (6 bases). The CDR3 totals 14 residues. CDR1 is SGHAT and CDR2 is FQNNGV in the germline V gene. V was cut by 7 bases and J by 5 bases, with 17 bases left in between. The CDR3 is CASKLGGLWETQYF. As DNA, the CDR3 is TGTGCCAGCAAACTAGGGGGATTGTGGGAGACCCAGTACTTC.

This clonotype was seen many times. The chain is built from TRBV28 and TRBJ2-5; 10 nucleotides align to TRBD2. Per the germline V gene, CDR1 is MDHEN and CDR2 is SYDVKM. There are 15 residues in the CDR3. J lost 7 bases, V lost 2 bases, and 7 bases had no gene match. CDR3 nucleotide sequence: TGTGCCAGCAGTTTAATACTAGCGGGGTCCGGGACCCAGTACTTC. It encodes CASSLILAGSGTQYF.

This clonotype showed up just a few times. V and J are TRBV27 and TRBJ2-7, with a possible D match to TRBD1 (5 bases). V dropped 7 bases and J dropped 6 bases, with 7 bases sitting between them. The CDR3 runs to 10 residues. CDR1 and CDR2 (germline): MNHEY, SMNVEV (reference sequence). The CDR3 sequence: CASTGCEQYF. In nucleotides, the CDR3 is TGTGCCAGCACAGGGTGCGAGCAGTACTTC.

This clonotype was observed a few times. The J gene is TRBJ1-2, the V gene TRBV19; D might be TRBD1 (5 bases). The germline V gene has CDR1 LNHDA and CDR2 SQIVND (reference sequence). V was shortened by 7 bases and J by 2 bases, with 11 bases between the two germline ends. CDR3 length: 13 amino acids. The CDR3, as DNA: TGTGCCAGTACTCCTGGGGGGAACTATGGCTACACCTTC. Residues: CASTPGGNYGYTF.

The chain links TRBV12-3 or TRBV12-4 to TRBJ1-5, with a possible D match to TRBD1 (6 bases). CDR3 length equals 16 residues. V shed 6 bases and J shed 0 bases, with 15 bases lying between them. As DNA, the CDR3 is TGTGCCAGCAGCCGAACCCAGGGGTATAGCAATCAGCCCCAGCATTTT. Translation: CASSRTQGYSNQPQHF.

This clonotype has only a few counts. The V and J genes are TRBV19 and TRBJ1-4; D unresolved. The CDR3 is 15 amino acids. V lost 5 bases, J lost 0 bases, and 10 bases lay in between. CDR1 LNHDA and CDR2 SQIVND come from the germline V gene (reference sequence). The CDR3 loop reads CASSDRAATNEKLFF. The DNA of the CDR3 is TGTGCCAGTAGTGACCGGGCAGCAACTAATGAAAAACTGTTTTTT.

The table lists this clonotype with many counts. The chain joins TRBV30 to TRBJ1-1; no firm D call. Trimming took 3 bases from V and 4 from J, leaving 12 bases between them. Germline V CDR1 and CDR2: GTSNPN, SVGIG (reference sequence). This CDR3 is built from 13 residues. This CDR3 is CAWRVGIGTEAFF. The CDR3 DNA follows: TGTGCCTGGAGAGTAGGGATAGGCACTGAAGCTTTCTTT.

Many counts were recorded for this clonotype. The V gene is TRBV2, the J gene TRBJ2-7, with 12 nucleotides matching TRBD2. V lost 7 bases, J lost 6 bases, and 10 bases stayed unmatched. Germline CDR1 and CDR2: SNHLY and FYNNEI. The CDR3 consists of 15 residues. The CDR3 here is CASKQTSGSLSEQYF. The CDR3, as DNA: TGTGCCAGCAAGCAGACTAGCGGGAGCCTTTCCGAGCAGTACTTC.

V is TRBV20-1 and J is TRBJ2-7, with D perhaps matching TRBD2 (7 bases). Germline V gene lookup returns CDR1 DFQATT and CDR2 SNEGSKA (reference sequence). Between the trimmed V and J ends, which lost 0 bases and 2 bases, there was a span of 17 bases. This CDR3 has 16 amino acids. CDR3: CSARDWGASGPYEQYF. The DNA for the CDR3 is TGCAGTGCTAGAGATTGGGGGGCTAGCGGCCCCTACGAGCAGTACTTC.

This clonotype was picked up many times. V usage is TRBV28 and J usage is TRBJ1-2, with 8 positions matching TRBD1. V lost 4 bases to trimming and J lost 5 bases; unmatched junction nucleotides: 9. Germline lookup yields CDR1 MDHEN and CDR2 SYDVKM. This CDR3 spans 15 amino acids. CDR3 protein: CASSSGTGGGYGYTF. The CDR3 coding sequence is TGTGCCAGCAGTTCAGGGACAGGTGGGGGTTATGGCTACACCTTC.

This clonotype was seen at least ten times. J is TRBJ2-2 and V is TRBV5-1; TRBD1 might be the D (6 bases). The CDR3 spans 15 residues. Per the germline V gene, CDR1 is SGHRS and CDR2 is YFSETQ. V dropped 4 bases and J dropped 10 bases, with 20 bases sitting between them. The DNA of the CDR3 is TGCGCCAGCAGCCCCTACGTCCTACAGGGTGTGGAGCTGTTTTTT. Its protein product is CASSPYVLQGVELFF. The entire variable domain, with the rest obtained from reference TRBV5-1 and TRBJ2-2, is as follows: KAGVTQTPRYLIKTRGQQVTLSCSPISGHRSVSWYQQTPGQGLQFLFEYFSETQRNKGNFPGRFSGRQFSNSRSEMNVSTLELGDSALYLCASSPYVLQGVELFFGEGSRLTVL.

This clonotype was recorded at least ten times. This chain links TRBV6-1 with TRBJ2-1; 7 positions agree with TRBD1. J lost 7 bases, V lost 2 bases, and 11 bases had no gene match. Germline V gene data show CDR1 as MNHNS and CDR2 as SASEGT. The CDR3 has 16 amino acids. Here the CDR3 reads CASSEFGQGVRNEQFF. The CDR3 bases are TGTGCCAGCAGTGAATTCGGCCAGGGGGTTAGAAATGAGCAGTTCTTC.